This T cell receptor (beta chain) was documented in a study of blood T cell repertoires in COVID-19. Study-level background: There were acute and convalescent COVID-19 samples, and they came from the United States, Italy and Spain. T cells, B-cell-depleted T cells, or PBMCs supplied cDNA or gDNA.

The repertoire was sequenced with immunoSEQ multiplex PCR; TCRdb's copy has only in-frame clones and lacks some. Among about 210,000 clones listed, about four fifths were seen once. The CDR3 loop spans 15 amino acids. The germline V and J ends were trimmed by 0 bases and 1 base, with 9 bases remaining between them. Germline CDR1 SGHTA, CDR2 FQGNSA. The sample comprised peripheral blood. The chain recombines TRBV7-2 with TRBJ1-2, with D maybe TRBD1 (6 bases). The receptor was isolated from a woman in her fifties or sixties with acute or convalescent COVID-19. CDR3 region: CASSLAGTLNYGYTF. The CDR3 DNA follows: TGTGCCAGCAGCTTAGCGGGGACACTTAACTATGGCTACACCTTC. Together with reference TRBV7-2 and TRBJ1-2, the CDR3 gives the full variable domain: GAGVSQSPSNKVTEKGKDVELRCDPISGHTALYWYRQSLGQGLEFLIYFQGNSAPDKSGLPSDRFSAERTGGSVSTLTIQRTQQEDSAVYLCASSLAGTLNYGYTFGSGTRLTVV.